The sequence of this T cell receptor (beta chain) was determined in a study of T cell responses to AZD1222 COVID-19 vaccine. Germline V gene lookup returns CDR1 LNHNV and CDR2 YYDKDF (reference sequence). J lost 5 bases, V lost 3 bases, and 11 bases had no gene match. The CDR3 spans 17 residues. TCRdb keeps only in-frame clones here, not all; method: immunoSEQ multiplex PCR. This sample has some 120,000 clones, with approximately 90% found just once. Sequenced here: peripheral blood, sampled on day 0 of AZD1222 vaccination. V is TRBV15 and J is TRBJ2-3; 10 nucleotides line up with TRBD1. This sequence was found in an adult in good health. The DNA of the CDR3 is TGTGCCACCAGCAGGGCCGCCGGGACAGGGGTTGTAGATACGCAGTATTTT. Amino acids: CATSRAAGTGVVDTQYF.